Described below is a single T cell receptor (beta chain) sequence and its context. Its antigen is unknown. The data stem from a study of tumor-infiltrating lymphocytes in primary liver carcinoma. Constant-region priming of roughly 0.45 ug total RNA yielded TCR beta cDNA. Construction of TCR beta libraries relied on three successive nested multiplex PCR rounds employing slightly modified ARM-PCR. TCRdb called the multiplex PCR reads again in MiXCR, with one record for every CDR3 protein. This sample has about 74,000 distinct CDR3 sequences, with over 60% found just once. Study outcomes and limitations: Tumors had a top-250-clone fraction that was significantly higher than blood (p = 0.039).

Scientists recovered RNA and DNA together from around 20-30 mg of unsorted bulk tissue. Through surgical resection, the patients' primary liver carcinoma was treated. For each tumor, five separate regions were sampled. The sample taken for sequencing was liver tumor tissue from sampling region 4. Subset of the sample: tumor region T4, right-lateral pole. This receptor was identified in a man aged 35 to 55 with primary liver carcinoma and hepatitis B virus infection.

The CDR3 nucleotides are TGTGCCAGCAGCCAAGAAGGCCGAGGGGGCAATGAAAAACTGTTTTTT. The encoded protein is CASSQEGRGGNEKLFF. The chain has TRBV14 and TRBJ1-4, with 7 bases matching TRBD1. This CDR3 comprises 16 residues. The trim removed 0 bases at V and 5 bases at J, leaving 6 bases unmatched. Germline loops: CDR1 SGHDN, CDR2 FVKESK.